A single TCR beta chain is shown here with its context. Its antigen is not known. The sample comes from a study of blood T cells in healthy people across ages. Study results and limitations: More naive CD4+ cells and higher diversity were found in long-lived than in aged donors.

Then a second PCR, running about 6 to 12 cycles, was carried out with a sample-barcoded 5' primer and a J-beta primer mix. Researchers report that each sample yielded at least 3 million CDR3-containing paired-end reads. TCRdb independently ran MiXCR on the 5' RACE reads; one entry per CDR3 protein. The sample comprises approximately 400,000 distinct CDR3 sequences, about half of which are singletons, and under 65% rests with the top ten. Donation came from healthy Caucasian individuals in Russia who were aged roughly 6 to 95. Every donor provided roughly 10 milliliters of peripheral blood. The CDR3 runs to 13 residues. Germline V lookup: CDR1 MNHNY, CDR2 SVGAGI (reference sequence). V was pared by 6 bases and J by 4 bases, with 12 bases between.

The V gene is TRBV6-6, the J gene TRBJ1-2; D gene unclear. This TCR derives from a man in his fifties or sixties in good health. The sequencing sample was made of blood. In nucleotides, the CDR3 is TGTGCCAGCAGAGATGGCAATCGCTATGGCTACACCTTC. It codes for CASRDGNRYGYTF.